The present TCR beta chain was sequenced within a study of blood T cell repertoires in COVID-19. Deletions cut 6 bases from V and 5 bases from J, with 8 bases between. CDR3 length: 12 residues. Original analysis: Quantification of nucleated cells was approximated via reference gene primer amplification. Using immunoSEQ multiplex PCR, the repertoire was profiled, and TCRdb retains in-frame clones only, with some absent. The V and J calls and the clone size are those of that table, but D and trimming were determined from the DNA. The profile shows about 140,000 clones, around 90% of them singletons. The material sequenced was peripheral blood. This rearrangement joins TRBV12-3 or TRBV12-4 to TRBJ1-5; D gene ambiguous. This receptor was taken from a woman aged 55-75 years with acute or convalescent COVID-19. The CDR3 reads CASRSGDQPQHF. The CDR3 nucleotides are TGTGCCAGCAGGTCCGGGGATCAGCCCCAGCATTTT.